This TCR beta chain was sequenced in a study of blood T cells in healthy people across ages. Study-level information: Template switching recovered approximately one barcoded beta molecule for every two T cells.

This clonotype appeared a few times. What it binds is not known. This could be a read error, since a much larger clone is one nucleotide away. Through a sample-barcoded 5' primer and a J-beta primer mix, a second PCR was run for about 6 to 12 cycles. TCRdb ran MiXCR on the 5' RACE reads and lists one entry per CDR3 protein. This repertoire shows about 650,000 distinct CDR3 sequences, about 30% found once; its top ten account for less than 20%. Trimming left V 8 bases short and J 11 bases short, with 24 bases between. In germline, CDR1 is DFQATT, CDR2 SNEGSKA (reference sequence). This CDR3 has 13 amino acids. The study isolated at least 6.5 million PBMCs from each sample. Findings of the study overall: Changes seen in expanded clonotypes were possibly confounded by donor CMV status left unknown. Estimates of diversity drawn from one million T cells were considered underestimates.

The chain combines TRBV20-1 with TRBJ2-5; the D call may be TRBD1 or TRBD2 (7 bases each). The clonotype originates from a woman over 75 in good health. The sequencing input was blood. Here the CDR3 DNA reads TGCAGTCCCAGGGGGGGTAGGGGCAATGAGCAGTACTTC. Its protein is CSPRGGRGNEQYF.